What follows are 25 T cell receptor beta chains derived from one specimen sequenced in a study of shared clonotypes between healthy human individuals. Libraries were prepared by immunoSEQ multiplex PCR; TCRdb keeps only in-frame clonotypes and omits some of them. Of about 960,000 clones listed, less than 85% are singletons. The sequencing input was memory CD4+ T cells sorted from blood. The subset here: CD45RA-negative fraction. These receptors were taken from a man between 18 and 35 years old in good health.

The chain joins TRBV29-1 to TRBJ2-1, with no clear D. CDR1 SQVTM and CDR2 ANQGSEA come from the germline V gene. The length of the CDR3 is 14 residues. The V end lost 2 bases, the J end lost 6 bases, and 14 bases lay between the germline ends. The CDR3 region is CSVEMGSNPNEQFF. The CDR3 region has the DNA TGCAGCGTTGAAATGGGAAGCAACCCCAATGAGCAGTTCTTC.

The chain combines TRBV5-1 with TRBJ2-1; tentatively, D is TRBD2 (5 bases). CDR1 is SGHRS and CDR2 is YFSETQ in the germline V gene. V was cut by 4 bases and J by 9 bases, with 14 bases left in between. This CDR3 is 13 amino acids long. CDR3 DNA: TGCGCCAGCAGCCGCCAAATAGAGGGTGAGCAGTTCTTC. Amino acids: CASSRQIEGEQFF.

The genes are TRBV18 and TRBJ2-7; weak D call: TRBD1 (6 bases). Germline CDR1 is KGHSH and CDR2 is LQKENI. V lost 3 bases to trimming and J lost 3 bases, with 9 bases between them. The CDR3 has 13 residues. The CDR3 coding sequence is TGTGCCAGCTCACCTCGACAGGACTACGAGCAGTACTTC. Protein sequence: CASSPRQDYEQYF.

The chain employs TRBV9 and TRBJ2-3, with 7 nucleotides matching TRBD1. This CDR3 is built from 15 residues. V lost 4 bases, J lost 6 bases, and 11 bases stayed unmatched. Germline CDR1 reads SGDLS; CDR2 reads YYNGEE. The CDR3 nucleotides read TGTGCCAGCAGCCCTGGGACAGACTACCAGGATACGCAGTATTTT. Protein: CASSPGTDYQDTQYF.

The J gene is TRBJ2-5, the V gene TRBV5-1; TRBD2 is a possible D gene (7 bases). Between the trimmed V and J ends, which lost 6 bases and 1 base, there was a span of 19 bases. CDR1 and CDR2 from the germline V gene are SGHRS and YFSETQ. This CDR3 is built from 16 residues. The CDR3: CASTPGGGGLQETQYF. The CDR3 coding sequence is TGCGCCAGCACCCCGGGGGGCGGGGGCCTCCAAGAGACCCAGTACTTC.

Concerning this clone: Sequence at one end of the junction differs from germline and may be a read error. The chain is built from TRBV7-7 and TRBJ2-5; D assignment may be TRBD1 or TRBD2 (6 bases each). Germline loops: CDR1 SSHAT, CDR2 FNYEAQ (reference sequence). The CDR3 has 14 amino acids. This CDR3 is CASSLSGAQETQYF. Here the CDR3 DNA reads TGTGCTAGCAGCCTGTCGGGGGCCCAAGAGACCCAGTACTTC.

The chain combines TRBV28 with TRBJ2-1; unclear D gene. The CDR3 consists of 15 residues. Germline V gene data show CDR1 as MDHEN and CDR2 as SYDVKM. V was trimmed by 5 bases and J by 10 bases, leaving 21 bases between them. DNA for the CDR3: TGTGCCAGCAGTCCCCGCCCGGGTCGTTCTCGGGAGCAGTTCTTC. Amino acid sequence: CASSPRPGRSREQFF.

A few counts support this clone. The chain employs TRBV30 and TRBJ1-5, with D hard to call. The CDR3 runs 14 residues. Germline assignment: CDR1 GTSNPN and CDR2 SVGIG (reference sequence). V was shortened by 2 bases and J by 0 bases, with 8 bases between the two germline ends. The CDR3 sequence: CAWSKTDSNQPQHF. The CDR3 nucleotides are TGTGCCTGGAGTAAAACGGATAGCAATCAGCCCCAGCATTTT.

The CDR3 is CASSPGQRDTGELFF. Here the CDR3 DNA reads TGTGCCAGCAGCCCCGGACAGAGGGACACCGGGGAGCTGTTTTTT. The chain carries TRBV5-6 and TRBJ2-2, with D perhaps matching TRBD1 (6 bases). Germline values: CDR1 SGHDT, CDR2 YYEEEE. The CDR3 covers 15 residues. The V end lost 4 bases, the J end lost 3 bases, and 13 bases lay between the germline ends.

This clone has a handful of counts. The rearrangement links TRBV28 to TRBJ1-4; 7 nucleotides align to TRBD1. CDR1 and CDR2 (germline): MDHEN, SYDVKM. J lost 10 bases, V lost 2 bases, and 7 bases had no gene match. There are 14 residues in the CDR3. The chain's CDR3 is CASSLNPQGGKLFF. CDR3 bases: TGTGCCAGCAGTTTAAATCCTCAGGGGGGAAAACTGTTTTTT.

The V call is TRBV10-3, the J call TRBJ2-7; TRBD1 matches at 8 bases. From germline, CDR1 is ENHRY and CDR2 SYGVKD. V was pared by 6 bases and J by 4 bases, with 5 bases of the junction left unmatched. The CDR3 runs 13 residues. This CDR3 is CAIRETGEYEQYF. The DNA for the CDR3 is TGTGCCATCAGAGAGACAGGGGAGTACGAGCAGTACTTC.

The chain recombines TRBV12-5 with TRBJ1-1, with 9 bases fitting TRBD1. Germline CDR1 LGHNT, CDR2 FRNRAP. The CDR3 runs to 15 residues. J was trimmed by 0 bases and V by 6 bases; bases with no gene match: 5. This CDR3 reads CASGPGQGMNTEAFF. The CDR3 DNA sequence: TGTGCTAGTGGGCCGGGACAGGGAATGAACACTGAAGCTTTCTTT. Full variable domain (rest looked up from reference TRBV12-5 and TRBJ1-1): DARVTQTPRHKVTEMGQEVTMRCQPILGHNTVFWYRQTMMQGLELLAYFRNRAPLDDSGMPKDRFSAEMPDATLATLKIQPSEPRDSAVYFCASGPGQGMNTEAFFGQGTRLTVV.

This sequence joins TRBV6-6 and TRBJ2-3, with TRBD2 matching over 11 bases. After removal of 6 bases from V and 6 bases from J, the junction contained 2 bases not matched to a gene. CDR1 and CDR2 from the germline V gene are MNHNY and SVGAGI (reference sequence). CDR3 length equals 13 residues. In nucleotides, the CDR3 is TGTGCCAGCAGACCTAGCGGGGGGGATACGCAGTATTTT. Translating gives CASRPSGGDTQYF.

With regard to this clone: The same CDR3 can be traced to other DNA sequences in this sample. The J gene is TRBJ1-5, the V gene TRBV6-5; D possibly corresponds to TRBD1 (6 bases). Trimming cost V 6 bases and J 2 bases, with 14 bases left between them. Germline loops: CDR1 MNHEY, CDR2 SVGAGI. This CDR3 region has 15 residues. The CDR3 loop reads CASRPQGGGNQPQHF. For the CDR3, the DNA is TGTGCCAGCAGGCCACAGGGTGGGGGCAATCAGCCCCAGCATTTT.

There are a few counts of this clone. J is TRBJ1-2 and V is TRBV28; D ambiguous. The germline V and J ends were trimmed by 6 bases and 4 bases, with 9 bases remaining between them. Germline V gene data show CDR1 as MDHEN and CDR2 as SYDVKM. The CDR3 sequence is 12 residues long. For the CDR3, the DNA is TGTGCCAGCAGCCGAGGTAGCTATGGCTACACCTTC. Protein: CASSRGSYGYTF.

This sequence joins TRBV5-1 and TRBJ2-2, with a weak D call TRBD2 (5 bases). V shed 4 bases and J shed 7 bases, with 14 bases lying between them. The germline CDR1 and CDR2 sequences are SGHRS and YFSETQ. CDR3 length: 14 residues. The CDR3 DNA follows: TGCGCCAGCAGCGCCTCACTAGGAGACGGGGAGCTGTTTTTT. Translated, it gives CASSASLGDGELFF.

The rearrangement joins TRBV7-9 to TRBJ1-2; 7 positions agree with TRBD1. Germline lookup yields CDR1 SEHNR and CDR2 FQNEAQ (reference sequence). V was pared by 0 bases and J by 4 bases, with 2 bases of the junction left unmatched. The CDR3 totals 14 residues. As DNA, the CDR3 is TGTGCCAGCAGCTTAGCACAGGGGAGCTATGGCTACACCTTC. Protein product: CASSLAQGSYGYTF.

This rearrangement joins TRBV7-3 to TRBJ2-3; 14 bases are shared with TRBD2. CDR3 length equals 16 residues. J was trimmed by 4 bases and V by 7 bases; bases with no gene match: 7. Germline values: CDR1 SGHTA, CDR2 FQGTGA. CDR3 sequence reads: CASTRGLAGVADTQYF. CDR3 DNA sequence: TGTGCCAGCACCCGGGGACTAGCGGGAGTTGCAGATACGCAGTATTTT.

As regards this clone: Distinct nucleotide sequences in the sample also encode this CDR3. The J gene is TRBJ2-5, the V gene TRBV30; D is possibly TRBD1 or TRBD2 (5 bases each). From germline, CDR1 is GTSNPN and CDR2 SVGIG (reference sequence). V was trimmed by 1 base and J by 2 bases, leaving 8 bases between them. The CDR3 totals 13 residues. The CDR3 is CAWSGGPQETQYF. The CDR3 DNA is TGTGCCTGGAGTGGGGGACCACAAGAGACCCAGTACTTC.

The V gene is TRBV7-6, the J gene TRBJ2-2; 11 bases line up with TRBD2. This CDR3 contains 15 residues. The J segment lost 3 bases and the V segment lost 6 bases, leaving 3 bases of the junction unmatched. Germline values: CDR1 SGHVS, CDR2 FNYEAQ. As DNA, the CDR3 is TGTGCCAGCAGACTAGCGGGGGCTGACACCGGGGAGCTGTTTTTT. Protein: CASRLAGADTGELFF. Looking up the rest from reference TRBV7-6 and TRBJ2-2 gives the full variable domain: GAGVSQSPRYKVTKRGQDVALRCDPISGHVSLYWYRQALGQGPEFLTYFNYEAQQDKSGLPNDRFSAERPEGSISTLTIQRTEQRDSAMYRCASRLAGADTGELFFGEGSRLTVL.

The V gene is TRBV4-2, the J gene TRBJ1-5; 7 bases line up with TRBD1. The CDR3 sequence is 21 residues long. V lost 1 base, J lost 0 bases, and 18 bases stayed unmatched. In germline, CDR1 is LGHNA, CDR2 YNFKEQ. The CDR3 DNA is TGTGCCAGCAGCCAAGGAGATTGGACAGGCTCCGGTCATTATAGCAATCAGCCCCAGCATTTT. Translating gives CASSQGDWTGSGHYSNQPQHF.

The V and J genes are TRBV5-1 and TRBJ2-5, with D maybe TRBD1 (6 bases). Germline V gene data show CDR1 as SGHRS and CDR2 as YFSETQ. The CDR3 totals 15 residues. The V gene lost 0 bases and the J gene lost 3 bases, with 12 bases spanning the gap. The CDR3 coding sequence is TGCGCCAGCAGCTTGGGTAGCCGGACAGAAGAGACCCAGTACTTC. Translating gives CASSLGSRTEETQYF. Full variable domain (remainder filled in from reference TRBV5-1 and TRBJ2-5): KAGVTQTPRYLIKTRGQQVTLSCSPISGHRSVSWYQQTPGQGLQFLFEYFSETQRNKGNFPGRFSGRQFSNSRSEMNVSTLELGDSALYLCASSLGSRTEETQYFGPGTRLLVL.

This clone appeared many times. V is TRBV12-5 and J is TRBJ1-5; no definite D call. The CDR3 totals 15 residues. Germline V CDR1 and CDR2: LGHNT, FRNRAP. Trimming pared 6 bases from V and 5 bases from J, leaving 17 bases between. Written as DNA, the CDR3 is TGTGCTAGTGGCGGGAAGGGTCCAATCTATCAGCCCCAGCATTTT. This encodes CASGGKGPIYQPQHF.

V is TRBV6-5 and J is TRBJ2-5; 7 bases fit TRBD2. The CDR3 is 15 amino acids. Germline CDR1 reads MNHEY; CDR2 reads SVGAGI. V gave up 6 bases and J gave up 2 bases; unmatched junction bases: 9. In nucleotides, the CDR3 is TGTGCCAGCAGCCCACGAGGGAGGGGACAAGAGACCCAGTACTTC. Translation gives CASSPRGRGQETQYF.

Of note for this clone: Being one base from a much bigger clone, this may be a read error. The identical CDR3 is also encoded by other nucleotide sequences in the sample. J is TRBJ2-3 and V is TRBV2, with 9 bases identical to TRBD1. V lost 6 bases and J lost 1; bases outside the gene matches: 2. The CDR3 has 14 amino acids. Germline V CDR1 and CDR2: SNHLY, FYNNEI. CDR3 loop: CASSRDRGTDTQYF. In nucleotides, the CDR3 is TGTGCCAGCAGCCGGGACAGGGGCACAGATACGCAGTATTTT.